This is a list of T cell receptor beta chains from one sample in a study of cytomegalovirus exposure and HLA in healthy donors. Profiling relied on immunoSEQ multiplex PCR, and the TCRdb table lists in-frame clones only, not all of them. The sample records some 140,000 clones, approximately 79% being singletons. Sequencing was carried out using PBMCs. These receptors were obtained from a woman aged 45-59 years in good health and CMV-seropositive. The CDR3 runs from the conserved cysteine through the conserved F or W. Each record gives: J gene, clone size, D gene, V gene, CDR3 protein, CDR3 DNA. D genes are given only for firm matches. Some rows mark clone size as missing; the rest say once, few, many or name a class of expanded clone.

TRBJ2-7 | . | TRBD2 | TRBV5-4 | CATRAGTSGTYEQYF | TGTGCCACCAGAGCAGGGACTAGCGGCACCTACGAGCAGTACTTC
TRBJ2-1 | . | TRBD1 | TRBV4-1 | CASSHTPTGGSDNEQFF | TGCGCCAGCAGCCATACGCCTACAGGGGGCTCGGACAATGAGCAGTTCTTC
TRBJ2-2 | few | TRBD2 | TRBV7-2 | CASSPMSRTSGTGELFF | TGTGCCAGCAGCCCTATGTCCCGGACTAGTGGCACCGGGGAGCTGTTTTTT
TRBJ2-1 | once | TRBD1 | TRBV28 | CASSGWGQGHNEQFF | TGTGCCAGCAGTGGATGGGGACAGGGTCACAATGAGCAGTTCTTC
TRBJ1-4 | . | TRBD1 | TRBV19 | CASMGQRTGDEKLFF | TGTGCCAGTATGGGACAGAGAACGGGAGATGAAAAACTGTTTTTT
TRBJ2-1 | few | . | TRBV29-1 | CSVVVPPGRKGYNEQFF | TGCAGCGTTGTCGTCCCCCCGGGCAGAAAGGGGTACAATGAGCAGTTCTTC
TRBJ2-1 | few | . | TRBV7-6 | CASSHSGGEQFF | TGTGCCAGCAGCCACTCGGGTGGAGAGCAGTTCTTC
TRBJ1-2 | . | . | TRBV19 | CASSIPRQGSGYTF | TGTGCCAGTAGTATACCCCGGCAGGGGAGTGGCTACACCTTC
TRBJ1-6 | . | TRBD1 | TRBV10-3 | CASRTGHNSPLHF | TGTGCCTCCCGGACAGGTCATAATTCACCCCTCCACTTT
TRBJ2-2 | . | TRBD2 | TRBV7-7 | CASSPRTSTGELFF | TGTGCTAGCAGCCCACGGACTAGCACCGGGGAGCTGTTTTTT
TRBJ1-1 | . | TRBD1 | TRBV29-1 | CSVVGPGQGADEAFF | TGCAGCGTTGTAGGTCCGGGACAGGGGGCTGATGAAGCTTTCTTT
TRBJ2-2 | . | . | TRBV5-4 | CASSPQQVSGELFF | TGTGCCAGCAGCCCCCAACAGGTCAGCGGGGAGCTGTTTTTT
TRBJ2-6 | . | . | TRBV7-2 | CASSLGGAGSGANVLTF | TGTGCCAGCAGCTTAGGCGGGGCCGGCTCTGGGGCCAACGTCCTGACTTTC
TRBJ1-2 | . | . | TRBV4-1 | CASSRTAYYGYTF | TGCGCCAGCAGTCGAACAGCTTACTATGGCTACACCTTC
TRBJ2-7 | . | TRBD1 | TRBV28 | CASSLTGGYEQYF | TGTGCCAGCAGTTTGACAGGGGGCTACGAGCAGTACTTC
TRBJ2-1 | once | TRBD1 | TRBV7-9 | CASSLVGTGTSMRNEQFF | TGTGCCAGCAGCTTAGTCGGGACAGGGACTTCGATGCGCAATGAGCAGTTCTTC
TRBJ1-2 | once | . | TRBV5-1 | CASSSRTPQDGYTF | TGCGCCAGCAGCTCCAGGACACCCCAAGACGGCTACACCTTC
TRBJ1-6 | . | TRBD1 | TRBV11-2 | CANSYSETGGFSPLHF | TGTGCCAACAGCTATTCCGAGACAGGGGGCTTCTCACCCCTCCACTTT
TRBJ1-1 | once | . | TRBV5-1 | CASSLGRGTEAFF | TGCGCCAGCAGCTTAGGCAGGGGCACTGAAGCTTTCTTT
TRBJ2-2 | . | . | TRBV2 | CASSSRQGTGELFF | TGTGCCAGCAGTTCTCGCCAGGGGACCGGGGAGCTGTTTTTT
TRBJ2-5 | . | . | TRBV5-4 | CASSLPGDQETQYF | TGTGCCAGCAGCCTGCCAGGGGACCAAGAGACCCAGTACTTC
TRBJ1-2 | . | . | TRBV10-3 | CAISEPGTPTNYGYTF | TGTGCCATCAGTGAGCCCGGGACACCTACTAACTATGGCTACACCTTC
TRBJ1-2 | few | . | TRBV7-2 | CASSFKGAYGYTF | TGTGCCAGCAGCTTCAAAGGGGCCTATGGCTACACCTTC
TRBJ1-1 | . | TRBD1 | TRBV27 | CASSLLSDRANTEAFF | TGTGCCAGCAGTCTACTATCGGACAGGGCTAACACTGAAGCTTTCTTT
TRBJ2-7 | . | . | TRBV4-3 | CASGRGSSSSYEQYF | TGCGCCAGCGGCCGGGGCAGCTCAAGCTCCTACGAGCAGTACTTC
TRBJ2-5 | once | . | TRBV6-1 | CASRALPDAAETQYF | TGTGCCAGCAGAGCCCTCCCTGATGCGGCGGAGACCCAGTACTTC
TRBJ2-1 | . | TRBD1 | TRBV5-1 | CASRQNTGDEQFF | TGCGCCAGCAGACAAAATACAGGGGATGAGCAGTTCTTC
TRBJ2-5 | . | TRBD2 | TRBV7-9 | CASSKYGAGGQETQYF | TGTGCCAGCAGCAAATATGGGGCGGGGGGTCAAGAGACCCAGTACTTC
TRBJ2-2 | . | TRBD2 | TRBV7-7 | CASSLGGSGGTGELFF | TGTGCTAGCAGCCTAGGAGGCAGCGGGGGGACCGGGGAGCTGTTTTTT
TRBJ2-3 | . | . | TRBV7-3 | CASSSPGGEVDTQYF | TGTGCCAGCAGCTCCCCGGGCGGGGAGGTAGATACGCAGTATTTT
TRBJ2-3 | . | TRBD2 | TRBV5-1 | CASSLDGGYTDTQYF | TGCGCCAGCAGCTTGGACGGGGGGTACACAGATACGCAGTATTTT
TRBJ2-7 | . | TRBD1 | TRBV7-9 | CASSPGQGYEQYF | TGTGCCAGCAGCCCGGGACAGGGCTACGAGCAGTACTTC
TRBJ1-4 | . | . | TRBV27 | CASRSDSQMKKLFF | TGTGCCAGCAGATCCGACTCCCAGATGAAAAAACTGTTTTTT
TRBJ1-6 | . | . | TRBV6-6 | CASSYGSSSYNSPLHF | TGTGCCAGCAGTTACGGGAGTAGCTCCTATAATTCACCCCTCCACTTT
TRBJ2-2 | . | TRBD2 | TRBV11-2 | CASSSGLAPYTGELFF | TGTGCCAGCAGCTCGGGACTAGCCCCTTACACCGGGGAGCTGTTTTTT
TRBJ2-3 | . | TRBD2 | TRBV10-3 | CAIKTSEYTDTQYF | TGTGCCATCAAAACTAGCGAGTACACAGATACGCAGTATTTT
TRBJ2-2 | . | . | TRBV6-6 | CASSYRTATGELFF | TGTGCCAGCAGTTACAGGACAGCAACAGGGGAGCTGTTTTTT
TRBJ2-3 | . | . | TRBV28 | CASSTGSDTQYF | TGTGCCAGCAGCACAGGGTCGGATACGCAGTATTTT
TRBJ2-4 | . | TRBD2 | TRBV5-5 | CASSPLASPDIQYF | TGTGCCAGCAGCCCACTAGCGAGCCCGGACATTCAGTACTTC
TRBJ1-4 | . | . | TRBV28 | CASSVGGANEKLFF | TGTGCCAGCAGTGTGGGGGGGGCTAATGAAAAACTGTTTTTT
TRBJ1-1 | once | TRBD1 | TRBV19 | CASSSSSGGPFSAFF | TGTGCCAGTAGTTCTTCGTCAGGGGGCCCGTTCTCTGCTTTCTTT
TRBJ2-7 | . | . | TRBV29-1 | CSVEDPGAYEQYF | TGCAGCGTTGAAGATCCAGGCGCCTACGAGCAGTACTTC
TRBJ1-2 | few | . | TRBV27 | CASSGVNYGYTF | TGTGCCAGCAGCGGGGTCAACTATGGCTACACCTTC
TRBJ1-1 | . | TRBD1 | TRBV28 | CASTRDRGGVGTEAFF | TGTGCCAGCACCCGGGACAGGGGGGGGGTAGGCACTGAAGCTTTCTTT
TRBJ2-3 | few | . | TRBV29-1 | CSVPLGPGLGSDTQYF | TGCAGCGTCCCCTTAGGTCCGGGACTCGGCTCGGATACGCAGTATTTT
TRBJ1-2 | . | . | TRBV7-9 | CASSAGEGYGYTF | TGTGCCAGCAGCGCAGGGGAGGGCTATGGCTACACCTTC
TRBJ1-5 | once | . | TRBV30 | CAWSVLSSNQPQHF | TGTGCCTGGAGTGTACTGAGCAGCAATCAGCCCCAGCATTTT
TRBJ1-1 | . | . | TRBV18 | CASSPGHGEAFF | TGTGCCAGCTCACCCGGACACGGAGAAGCTTTCTTT